Sequencing of this T cell receptor beta chain was carried out in a study of early T cells in non-severe SARS-CoV-2 infection. Broader study findings: Sequences matched to VDJdb favored anti-spike CD8 responses, while private and CD4 specificities were missed.

This clonotype has a count of ten or more. Its matching antigen is unknown. Looked up from germline, CDR1 is MNHEY and CDR2 is SMNVEV (reference sequence). With 4 bases clipped from V and 8 bases from J, the junction kept 12 bases outside the gene matches. The CDR3 runs to 15 residues. Separate cDNA molecules each had unique molecular identifiers attached to them. MiXCR, run by TCRdb on the 5' RACE reads, gives a single entry per CDR3 protein. The sample holds around 63,000 distinct CDR3 sequences, less than 12% seen once. The chain recombines TRBV27 with TRBJ2-7; 9 bases are shared with TRBD1. The TCR sequence derives from an adult who was a healthcare worker with PCR-confirmed SARS-CoV-2 infection or an uninfected control (not recorded which). The source was whole blood, collected at baseline. This chain's CDR3 is CASSYTGGALRKQYF. CDR3 in DNA: TGTGCCAGCAGTTACACAGGGGGCGCCCTTAGAAAGCAGTACTTC.